What follows are 27 T cell receptor beta chains derived from one specimen sequenced in a study of CD8+CD57+ T cells in acquired aplastic anemia. Genomic DNA provided the template from which TCR beta VDJ and CDR3 profiles were obtained. TCRdb re-derived calls from the reads in MiXCR, one entry per CDR3 protein. The sample lists approximately 300,000 distinct CDR3 sequences, roughly 53% seen once, with 1% to 1.5% in the top ten. CD8+CD57+ cell expansion, shown by flow cytometry, had occurred in the patients selected for sequencing. The sequencing sample was made of sorted CD4+, CD8+, or CD8+CD57+ T cells (not recorded which) from PBMCs. The receptors were sampled from a human donor with aplastic anemia.

The chain combines TRBV20-1 with TRBJ2-2, with D unclear. Germline lookup yields CDR1 DFQATT and CDR2 SNEGSKA (reference sequence). This CDR3 comprises 13 residues. The V and J ends lost 3 bases and 0 bases respectively, with 5 bases between them. The CDR3 spells CSASKTNTGELFF. The CDR3, as DNA: TGCAGTGCTAGCAAGACGAACACCGGGGAGCTGTTTTTT.

This clonotype showed up just once. This sequence joins TRBV7-7 and TRBJ2-6, with 9 positions matching TRBD1. The germline V gene has CDR1 SSHAT and CDR2 FNYEAQ (reference sequence). With V trimmed by 5 bases and J by 1 base, 12 bases remained unmatched. This CDR3 spans 19 amino acids. The DNA for the CDR3 is TGTGCCAGCAGCCCTGTACCGGGACAGGGTGAATCTGGGGCCAACGTCCTGACTTTC. Protein product: CASSPVPGQGESGANVLTF.

The rearrangement uses TRBV9 and TRBJ2-1, with 16 bases fitting TRBD2. Unmatched junction bases numbered 8, after V lost 4 bases and J lost 1 base. Germline V gene sequence: CDR1 SGDLS, CDR2 YYNGEE. CDR3 length equals 19 residues. The CDR3 is CASSPDGTSGRVSYNEQFF. CDR3 in DNA: TGTGCCAGCAGCCCAGACGGGACTAGCGGGAGGGTATCCTACAATGAGCAGTTCTTC.

Ten or more counts support this clonotype. The chain combines TRBV5-8 with TRBJ1-2, with 8 positions matching TRBD1. The V gene's germline CDR1 is SGHTS and CDR2 YDEGEE. V was pared by 3 bases and J by 5 bases, with 3 bases of the junction left unmatched. The CDR3 totals 13 residues. DNA for the CDR3: TGTGCCAGCAGCTCAGGGGGCGGATATGGCTACACCTTC. Translation gives CASSSGGGYGYTF.

In this sample, this clonotype turned up many times. The rearrangement links TRBV5-8 to TRBJ1-2; no clear D. V lost 0 bases, J lost 5 bases, and 14 bases lay in between. The CDR3 totals 15 residues. Germline CDR1 SGHTS, CDR2 YDEGEE. The CDR3 here is CASSLETGPGYGYTF. As DNA, the CDR3 is TGTGCCAGCAGCTTGGAGACCGGGCCGGGGTATGGCTACACCTTC.

The table lists this clonotype with a few counts. V gene TRBV9 combines with J gene TRBJ2-7; TRBD1 agrees at 7 bases. The V gene's germline CDR1 is SGDLS and CDR2 YYNGEE. V shed 3 bases, J shed 5 bases, and the junction held 11 bases outside the gene matches. The CDR3 spans 15 residues. CDR3 residues: CASSASDRVGDEQYF. The CDR3, as DNA: TGTGCCAGCAGCGCTTCCGACAGGGTAGGCGACGAGCAGTACTTC.

The chain combines TRBV15 with TRBJ2-3; D may be TRBD2 (6 bases). In germline, CDR1 is LNHNV, CDR2 YYDKDF (reference sequence). The germline V and J ends were trimmed by 1 base and 2 bases, with 13 bases remaining between them. This CDR3 has 16 amino acids. Here the CDR3 DNA reads TGTGCCACCAGCAGAGGGGGGGACTTCGCCACAGATACGCAGTATTTT. Its translation is CATSRGGDFATDTQYF.

The chain couples TRBV2 to TRBJ2-7; TRBD2 matches at 14 bases. This CDR3 spans 15 amino acids. With 6 bases clipped from V and 9 bases from J, the junction kept 10 bases outside the gene matches. CDR1 and CDR2 (germline): SNHLY, FYNNEI. The CDR3 reads CASSATGLAGVGQYF. The CDR3, as DNA: TGTGCCAGCAGCGCAACGGGACTAGCGGGAGTCGGGCAGTACTTC.

This clonotype was picked up many times. This CDR3 reads CASSLSLGLLITPERQETQYF. CDR3 DNA sequence: TGTGCCAGCAGCCTTAGCCTGGGACTCCTGATAACTCCAGAGCGACAAGAGACCCAGTACTTC. The V and J genes are TRBV2 and TRBJ2-5; a possible D gene is TRBD2 (6 bases). CDR3 size: 21 residues. CDR1 is SNHLY, CDR2 FYNNEI, per germline. Trimming removed 6 bases at V and 2 bases at J, with 34 bases between.

V gene TRBV10-3 combines with J gene TRBJ2-6; no definite D call. CDR3 length: 17 residues. Trimming pared 0 bases from V and 0 bases from J, leaving 9 bases between. The V gene's germline CDR1 is ENHRY and CDR2 SYGVKD. The CDR3 DNA reads as TGTGCCATCAGTGAGTCGAAGGCGGCCTCTGGGGCCAACGTCCTGACTTTC. Protein product: CAISESKAASGANVLTF.

This clonotype has only a few counts. The gene calls are TRBV24-1 and TRBJ2-7; 8 nucleotides align to TRBD1. This CDR3 is built from 17 residues. J was trimmed by 7 bases and V by 2 bases; bases with no gene match: 15. CDR1 KGHDR and CDR2 SFDVKD come from the germline V gene. CDR3 nucleotides: TGTGCCACCAGTGATTCGGGGACATCGCCGACAGGGGAAGAGCAGTACTTC. Its protein is CATSDSGTSPTGEEQYF.

In its sample, this clonotype was seen a few times. Being one base from a much bigger clone, this may be a read error. The V and J genes are TRBV6-2 or TRBV6-3 and TRBJ2-7; D may be TRBD1 or TRBD2 (5 bases each). Trimming removed 6 bases from V and 5 bases from J, with 17 bases in between. Germline V gene lookup returns CDR1 MNHEY and CDR2 SVGEGT. CDR3 length: 14 amino acids. CDR3 region: CASSWVSGPHEQYF. The CDR3, as DNA: TGTGCCAGCAGCTGGGTCTCGGGGCCCCACGAGCAGTACTTC.

The CDR3 DNA reads TGCAGTGCTAGAGGTGGAGGGGATGGCTACACCTTC. It yields the protein CSARGGGDGYTF. The chain combines TRBV20-1 with TRBJ1-2, with TRBD1 as a possible D gene (5 bases). This CDR3 has 12 amino acids. Germline lookup yields CDR1 DFQATT and CDR2 SNEGSKA (reference sequence). V dropped 1 base and J dropped 6 bases, with 9 bases sitting between them.

The sample holds many counts of this clonotype. This chain connects TRBV29-1 to TRBJ1-5, with a weak D call TRBD1 (5 bases). Germline V lookup: CDR1 SQVTM, CDR2 ANQGSEA. This CDR3 has 12 residues. Trimming removed 4 bases at V and 5 bases at J, with 9 bases between. The CDR3 DNA reads TGCAGCGTTGGACAGAAAGATCAGCCCCAGCATTTT. Amino acid sequence: CSVGQKDQPQHF.

This clonotype was recorded many times. The V gene is TRBV7-8, the J gene TRBJ2-2; D gene uncertain. Germline loops: CDR1 SGHVS, CDR2 FQNEAQ. The CDR3 is 18 amino acids. The V end lost 0 bases, the J end lost 1 base, and 15 bases lay between the germline ends. CDR3 in amino acids: CASSLAPAPVKNTGELFF. As DNA, the CDR3 is TGTGCCAGCAGCTTAGCGCCTGCCCCAGTAAAGAACACCGGGGAGCTGTTTTTT.

The chain carries TRBV29-1 and TRBJ2-1; TRBD2 aligns across 15 bases. This CDR3 is 20 amino acids long. The germline CDR1 and CDR2 sequences are SQVTM and ANQGSEA. J was trimmed by 0 bases and V by 6 bases; bases with no gene match: 15. The CDR3 nucleotides read TGCAGCGTGTTCGGGACTAGCGGGAGGACTTGGCCGAGCTCCTACAATGAGCAGTTCTTC. Translated: CSVFGTSGRTWPSSYNEQFF.

The chain uses TRBV15 and TRBJ2-7; D remains unclear. CDR1 and CDR2 from the germline V gene are LNHNV and YYDKDF (reference sequence). Deletions cut 1 base from V and 3 bases from J, with 7 bases between. The CDR3 length is 13 residues. CDR3 in amino acids: CATSRGTDYEQYF. The CDR3 bases are TGTGCCACCAGCAGAGGAACAGACTACGAGCAGTACTTC.

Worth noting for this clonotype: This may be a read error, as it is one base from a much larger clone. The chain joins TRBV3-1 to TRBJ2-3, with 9 nucleotides matching TRBD2. From germline, CDR1 is LGHDT and CDR2 YNNKEL (reference sequence). J gave up 2 bases and V 4 bases, and 10 bases lay outside the gene matches. The CDR3 is 17 amino acids. The chain's CDR3 is CASSPHRAGGVTDTQYF. In nucleotides, the CDR3 is TGTGCCAGCAGCCCCCATCGAGCGGGGGGCGTCACAGATACGCAGTATTTT.

The chain employs TRBV19 and TRBJ1-3, with 9 nucleotides matching TRBD1. CDR3 size: 16 residues. V shed 7 bases, J shed 1 base, and the junction held 8 bases outside the gene matches. Per germline, CDR1 LNHDA and CDR2 SQIVND (reference sequence). The CDR3: CASIETGGRSGNTIYF. CDR3 in DNA: TGTGCCAGTATAGAGACAGGGGGTCGGTCTGGAAACACCATATATTTT.

This clonotype was recorded many times. The V call is TRBV20-1, the J call TRBJ1-5; possible D gene TRBD1, 5 bases. V was pared by 1 base and J by 1 base, with 17 bases between. The CDR3 spans 17 residues. The germline V gene has CDR1 DFQATT and CDR2 SNEGSKA (reference sequence). Here the CDR3 DNA reads TGCAGTGCTAGAGGGGCAGGGCCGGGAATAAGCAATCAGCCCCAGCATTTT. Residues: CSARGAGPGISNQPQHF.

This rearrangement joins TRBV15 to TRBJ1-2; D not certain. The CDR3 is made up of 16 amino acids. Deletions cut 3 bases from V and 8 bases from J, with 22 bases between. The V gene's germline CDR1 is LNHNV and CDR2 YYDKDF (reference sequence). CDR3 DNA: TGTGCCACCAGCAGGAACCTCGGGCTTCCCTCTTCCGGCTACACCTTC. Encoded protein: CATSRNLGLPSSGYTF.

The chain has TRBV29-1 and TRBJ2-2; either TRBD1 or TRBD2 may supply D (5 bases each). The CDR3 runs to 14 residues. From germline, CDR1 is SQVTM and CDR2 ANQGSEA. Trimming removed 7 bases from V and 2 bases from J, with 14 bases in between. The CDR3 region is CSAGSRENTGELFF. CDR3 DNA: TGCAGCGCAGGGAGTAGGGAAAACACCGGGGAGCTGTTTTTT.

V is TRBV7-8 and J is TRBJ2-3, with D unclear. CDR1 SGHVS and CDR2 FQNEAQ come from the germline V gene. V was shortened by 1 base and J by 0 bases, with 11 bases between the two germline ends. The CDR3 extends over 16 amino acids. DNA of the CDR3: TGTGCCAGCAGCTTAGACGCGGACCTAAGCACAGATACGCAGTATTTT. The encoded protein is CASSLDADLSTDTQYF.

Ten or more counts support this clonotype. The rearrangement uses TRBV19 and TRBJ2-5; TRBD2 matches at 9 bases. This CDR3 comprises 13 residues. Germline V lookup: CDR1 LNHDA, CDR2 SQIVND (reference sequence). The V gene end was trimmed by 7 bases and the J gene end by 5 bases; junction bases not matched to a gene: 5. The CDR3 DNA follows: TGTGCCAGTAACGGCGGGGGGGAGGAGACCCAGTACTTC. The encoded protein is CASNGGGEETQYF.

This chain connects TRBV19 to TRBJ2-2, with 10 bases aligning to TRBD2. This CDR3 contains 15 residues. V shed 5 bases, J shed 7 bases, and the junction held 7 bases outside the gene matches. Germline V gives CDR1 LNHDA, CDR2 SQIVND (reference sequence). The CDR3 loop reads CASSVGTSAYGELFF. CDR3 bases: TGTGCCAGTAGTGTCGGGACTAGCGCTTACGGGGAGCTGTTTTTT.

The rearrangement uses TRBV5-1 and TRBJ1-2; unclear D gene. The V end was cut by 4 bases, the J end by 6 bases, with 10 bases between. The CDR3 has 12 amino acids. CDR1 SGHRS and CDR2 YFSETQ come from the germline V gene. The CDR3 reads CASSPPPDGYTF. The CDR3, as DNA: TGCGCCAGCAGCCCGCCTCCGGATGGCTACACCTTC.

This clonotype was recorded many times. The chain links TRBV12-3 or TRBV12-4 to TRBJ2-1; possibly TRBD2 for D (6 bases). CDR3 length: 15 amino acids. V gave up 6 bases and J gave up 0 bases, with 12 bases separating them. CDR3 region: CASSIGGSSYNEQFF. In DNA, the CDR3 is TGTGCCAGCAGCATCGGGGGTAGCTCCTACAATGAGCAGTTCTTC.